This TCR beta chain stems from a study of blood T cell repertoires in COVID-19. Study-level information: Samples representing acute and convalescent COVID-19 were sourced from the United States, Italy and Spain.

This CDR3 comprises 14 residues. Germline loops: CDR1 MNHNS, CDR2 SASEGT. Trimming took 5 bases from V and 5 from J, leaving 15 bases between them. Original processing methods: Amplification with reference gene primers provided the estimates of nucleated cell counts. Only in-frame clones appear in the TCRdb table, and some are missing; sequencing was by immunoSEQ multiplex PCR. From that table come the V and J calls and clone size; the DNA was used to work out D and trimming. The sample lists roughly 100,000 clones, 85% to 90% seen once, with less than 4.5% in the top ten. The receptor was derived from a human donor in a cohort sampled during active COVID-19. The source material was peripheral blood. The chain has TRBV6-1 and TRBJ1-1; D might be TRBD1 (6 bases). DNA of the CDR3: TGTGCCAGCAGTTCCTCCTGGGACACTACTGAAGCTTTCTTT. Amino acid sequence: CASSSSWDTTEAFF.